Below are 8 T cell receptor beta chains sequenced from a single sample in a study of shared clonotypes between healthy human individuals. Assay: immunoSEQ multiplex PCR; the TCRdb copy retains only in-frame clones and omits some. This sample carries millions of clones, approximately 94% of them seen once, and the ten largest clones take 0.11% to 0.15%. Sequenced input: naive CD4+ T cells sorted from blood. The subset: CD45RA+ positively selected. All receptors come from a man aged 18 to 29 in good health.

V usage is TRBV7-2 and J usage is TRBJ2-2, with 7 nucleotides matching TRBD2. This CDR3 has 15 amino acids. Germline-derived CDR1 and CDR2 are SGHTA and FQGNSA. The J segment lost 7 bases and the V segment lost 1 base, leaving 6 bases of the junction unmatched. The CDR3 DNA follows: TGTGCCAGCAGCTTAGATGGGGGAGGGAGCGGGGAGCTGTTTTTT. Amino acid sequence: CASSLDGGGSGELFF. Full variable domain (remainder filled in from reference TRBV7-2 and TRBJ2-2): GAGVSQSPSNKVTEKGKDVELRCDPISGHTALYWYRQSLGQGLEFLIYFQGNSAPDKSGLPSDRFSAERTGGSVSTLTIQRTQQEDSAVYLCASSLDGGGSGELFFGEGSRLTVL.

The V and J genes are TRBV2 and TRBJ2-3; D unclear. Germline V gene lookup returns CDR1 SNHLY and CDR2 FYNNEI. V lost 6 bases, J lost 0 bases, and 13 bases lay in between. CDR3 size: 15 residues. CDR3 residues: CASSNDGTSTDTQYF. The CDR3 region has the DNA TGTGCCAGCAGCAACGACGGCACTAGCACAGATACGCAGTATTTT. Variable domain in full (rest from reference TRBV2 and TRBJ2-3): EPEVTQTPSHQVTQMGQEVILRCVPISNHLYFYWYRQILGQKVEFLVSFYNNEISEKSEIFDDQFSVERPDGSNFTLKIRSTKLEDSAMYFCASSNDGTSTDTQYFGPGTRLTVL.

The chain couples TRBV28 to TRBJ2-4, with D unclear. V gave up 5 bases and J gave up 0 bases, with 17 bases separating them. CDR3 size: 17 residues. CDR1 and CDR2 from the germline V gene are MDHEN and SYDVKM. CDR3 sequence (DNA): TGTGCCAGCAGTCCTACGGGCGGCCGACAAGCCAAAAACATTCAGTACTTC. Its translation: CASSPTGGRQAKNIQYF.

The chain recombines TRBV10-3 with TRBJ1-3; 8 bases match TRBD1. J lost 1 base, V lost 4 bases, and 3 bases had no gene match. The CDR3 runs 15 residues. Germline CDR1 and CDR2: ENHRY and SYGVKD. The CDR3 region is CAISGTGKSGNTIYF. DNA for the CDR3: TGTGCCATCAGTGGGACAGGGAAGTCTGGAAACACCATATATTTT.

This clone was counted a single time. The chain carries TRBV28 and TRBJ1-4; D is uncertain. V dropped 6 bases and J dropped 4 bases, with 12 bases sitting between them. Looked up from germline, CDR1 is MDHEN and CDR2 is SYDVKM. The CDR3 contains 14 residues. CDR3 nucleotides: TGTGCCAGCAGCACGGCAGCCTTTAATGAAAAACTGTTTTTT. It yields the protein CASSTAAFNEKLFF.

The V call is TRBV6-6, the J call TRBJ2-7; D unclear. The CDR3 consists of 16 residues. V was cut by 3 bases and J by 2 bases, with 17 bases left in between. Germline CDR1 is MNHNY and CDR2 is SVGAGI (reference sequence). CDR3 bases: TGTGCCAGCAGTTATCCGCCTTCCTCTCGGACCTACGAGCAGTACTTC. This gives the protein CASSYPPSSRTYEQYF.

For this clone: This same CDR3 is encoded by further DNA sequences in the sample. V gene TRBV5-1 combines with J gene TRBJ2-3, with D maybe TRBD2 (5 bases). The CDR3 consists of 14 residues. V lost 1 base to trimming and J lost 1 base, with 7 bases between them. Germline lookup yields CDR1 SGHRS and CDR2 YFSETQ. The CDR3 DNA follows: TGCGCCAGCAGCTTGAGTAGCGGCACAGATACGCAGTATTTT. It translates to CASSLSSGTDTQYF.

About this clone: In the same sample, other DNA sequences code for this CDR3. The chain joins TRBV5-1 to TRBJ2-7; 7 nucleotides line up with TRBD1. V lost 3 bases, J lost 2 bases, and 8 bases stayed unmatched. Germline loops: CDR1 SGHRS, CDR2 YFSETQ. The CDR3 loop spans 15 amino acids. The CDR3 loop reads CASSSTSGGPYEQYF. The CDR3 nucleotides are TGCGCCAGCAGCTCGACCTCAGGGGGACCCTACGAGCAGTACTTC.